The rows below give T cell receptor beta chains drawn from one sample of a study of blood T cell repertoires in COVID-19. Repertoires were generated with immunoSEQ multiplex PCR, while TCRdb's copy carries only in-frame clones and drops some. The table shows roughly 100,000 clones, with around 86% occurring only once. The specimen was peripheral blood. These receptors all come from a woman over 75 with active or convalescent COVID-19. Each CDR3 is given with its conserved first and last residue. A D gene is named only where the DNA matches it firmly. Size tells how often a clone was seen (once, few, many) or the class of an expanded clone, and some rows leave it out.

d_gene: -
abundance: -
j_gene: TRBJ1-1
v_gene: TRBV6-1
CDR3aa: CASSDNRRLNTEAFF
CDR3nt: TGTGCCAGCAGTGATAACAGGAGATTGAACACTGAAGCTTTCTTT

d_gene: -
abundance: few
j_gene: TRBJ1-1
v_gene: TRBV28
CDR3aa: CASSLTFSAEAFF
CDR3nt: TGTGCCAGCAGTTTAACCTTTAGTGCTGAAGCTTTCTTT

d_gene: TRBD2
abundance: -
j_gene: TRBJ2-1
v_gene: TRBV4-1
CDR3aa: CASSQGASGRAGYNEQFF
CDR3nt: TGCGCCAGCAGCCAAGGGGCTAGCGGGAGGGCCGGGTACAATGAGCAGTTCTTC

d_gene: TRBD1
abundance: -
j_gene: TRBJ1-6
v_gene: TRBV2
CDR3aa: CASRTGTGGSNSPLHF
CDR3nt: TGTGCCAGCAGGACCGGGACAGGGGGCTCGAATTCACCCCTCCACTTT

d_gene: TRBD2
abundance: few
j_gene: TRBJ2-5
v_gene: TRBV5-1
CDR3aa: CASSLVLAGGQETQYF
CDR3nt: TGCGCCAGCAGCTTGGTTCTAGCGGGAGGGCAAGAGACCCAGTACTTC

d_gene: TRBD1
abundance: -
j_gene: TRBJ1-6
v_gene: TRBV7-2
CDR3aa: CASSLDGTGFSPLHF
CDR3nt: TGTGCCAGCAGCTTAGACGGGACAGGGTTCTCACCCCTCCACTTT

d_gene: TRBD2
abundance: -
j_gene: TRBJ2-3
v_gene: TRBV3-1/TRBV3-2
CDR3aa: CASSLRRGYTDTQYF
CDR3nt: TGTGCCAGCAGCCTAAGGCGGGGGTACACAGATACGCAGTATTTT

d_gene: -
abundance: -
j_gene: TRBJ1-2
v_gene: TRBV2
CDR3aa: CASRGLIGYTF
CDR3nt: TGTGCCAGCCGGGGATTGATTGGCTACACCTTC

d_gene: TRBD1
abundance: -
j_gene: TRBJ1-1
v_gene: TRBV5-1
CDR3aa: CASSHRQGTTEAFF
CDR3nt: TGCGCCAGCAGTCACCGACAGGGGACCACTGAAGCTTTCTTT

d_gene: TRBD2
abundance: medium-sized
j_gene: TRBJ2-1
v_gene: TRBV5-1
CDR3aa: CASKGLAGGNEQFF
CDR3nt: TGCGCCAGCAAGGGACTAGCGGGCGGGAATGAGCAGTTCTTC

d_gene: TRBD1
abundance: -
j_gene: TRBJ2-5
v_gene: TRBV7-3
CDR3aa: CASSPGQIQETQYF
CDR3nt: TGTGCCAGCAGCCCGGGACAGATCCAAGAGACCCAGTACTTC

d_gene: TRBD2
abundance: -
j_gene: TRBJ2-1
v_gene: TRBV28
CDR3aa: CASRQGTSDYNEQFF
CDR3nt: TGTGCCAGCAGACAGGGGACTAGCGACTACAATGAGCAGTTCTTC

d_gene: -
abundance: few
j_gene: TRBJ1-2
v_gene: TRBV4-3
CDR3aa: CASSPSFGPLGGGYTF
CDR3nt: TGCGCCAGCAGCCCATCCTTCGGGCCCCTCGGAGGTGGCTACACCTTC

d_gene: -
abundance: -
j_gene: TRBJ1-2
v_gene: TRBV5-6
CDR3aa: CASSSPTDNYRGYTF
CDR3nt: TGTGCCAGCAGCTCCCCGACGGACAACTATCGAGGCTACACCTTC

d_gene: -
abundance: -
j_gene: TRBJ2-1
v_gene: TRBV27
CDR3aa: CASSPNPTDRYYNEQFF
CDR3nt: TGTGCCAGCAGTCCCAACCCGACAGACAGATATTACAATGAGCAGTTCTTC

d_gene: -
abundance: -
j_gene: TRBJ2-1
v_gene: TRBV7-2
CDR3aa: CASSLRQANNEQFF
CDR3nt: TGTGCCAGCAGCTTGAGACAGGCCAACAATGAGCAGTTCTTC

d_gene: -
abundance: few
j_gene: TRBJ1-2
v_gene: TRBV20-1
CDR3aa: CSAAGSGGYTF
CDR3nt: TGCAGTGCCGCAGGGTCAGGTGGCTACACCTTC

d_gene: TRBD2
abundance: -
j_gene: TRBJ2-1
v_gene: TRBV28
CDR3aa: CASSPFLAGVGDEQFF
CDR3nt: TGTGCCAGCAGCCCCTTCCTAGCGGGAGTAGGCGATGAGCAGTTCTTC

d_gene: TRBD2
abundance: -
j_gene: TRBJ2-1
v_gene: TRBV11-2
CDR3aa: CASSLAPRAGGPGEQFF
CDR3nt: TGTGCCAGCAGCTTAGCCCCTCGAGCGGGAGGGCCGGGTGAGCAGTTCTTC

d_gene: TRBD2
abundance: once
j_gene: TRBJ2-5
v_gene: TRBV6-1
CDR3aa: CASSSGLGGGETQYF
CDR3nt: TGTGCCAGCAGTTCGGGACTAGGAGGTGGAGAGACCCAGTACTTC

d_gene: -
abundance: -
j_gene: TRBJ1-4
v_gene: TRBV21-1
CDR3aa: CASSKGRTGGSKLFF
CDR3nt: TGTGCCAGCAGCAAAGGGAGGACAGGGGGGTCAAAACTGTTTTTT

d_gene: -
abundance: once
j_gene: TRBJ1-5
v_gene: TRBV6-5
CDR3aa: CASSPQGNQPQHF
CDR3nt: TGTGCCAGCAGTCCCCAGGGCAATCAGCCCCAGCATTTT

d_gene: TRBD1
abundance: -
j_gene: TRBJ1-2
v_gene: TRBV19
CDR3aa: CASSPGWGQGFGYTF
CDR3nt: TGTGCCAGTAGTCCCGGGTGGGGACAGGGTTTTGGCTACACCTTC

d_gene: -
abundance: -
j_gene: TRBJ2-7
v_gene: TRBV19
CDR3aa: CASSAPGRTGFDEQYF
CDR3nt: TGTGCCAGTAGTGCGCCCGGACGAACAGGGTTCGACGAGCAGTACTTC

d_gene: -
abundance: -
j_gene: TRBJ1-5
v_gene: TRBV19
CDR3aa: CASSLTGNQPQHF
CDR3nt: TGTGCCAGTAGTCTCACAGGGAATCAGCCCCAGCATTTT

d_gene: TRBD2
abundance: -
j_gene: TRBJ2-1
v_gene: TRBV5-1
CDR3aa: CASSIPTSEGGLYYNEQFF
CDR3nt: TGCGCCAGCAGCATCCCGACTAGCGAGGGGGGTCTGTACTACAATGAGCAGTTCTTC

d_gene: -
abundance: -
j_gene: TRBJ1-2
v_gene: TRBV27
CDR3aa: CASSLGHPNYGYTF
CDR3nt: TGTGCCAGCAGTTTGGGACACCCTAACTATGGCTACACCTTC

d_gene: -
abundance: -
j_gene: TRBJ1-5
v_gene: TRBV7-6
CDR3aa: CASSVQPGVCNQPQHF
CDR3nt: TGTGCCAGCAGCGTCCAACCAGGGGTATGCAATCAGCCCCAGCATTTT

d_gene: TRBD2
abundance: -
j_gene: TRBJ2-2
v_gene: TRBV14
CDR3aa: CASSQGGLGLTGELFF
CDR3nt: TGTGCCAGCAGCCAAGGGGGACTAGGTCTTACCGGGGAGCTGTTTTTT

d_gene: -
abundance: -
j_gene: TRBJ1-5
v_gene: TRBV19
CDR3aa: CASSIWGTMGEPQHF
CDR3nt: TGTGCCAGTAGTATATGGGGGACTATGGGGGAGCCCCAGCATTTT

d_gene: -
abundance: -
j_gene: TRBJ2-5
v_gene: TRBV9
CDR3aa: CASSPTLDRQETQYF
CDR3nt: TGTGCCAGCAGCCCCACCCTGGACAGACAAGAGACCCAGTACTTC

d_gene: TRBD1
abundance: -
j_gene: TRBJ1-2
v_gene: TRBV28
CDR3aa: CASSLGLGQVYGYTF
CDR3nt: TGTGCCAGCAGTTTAGGGCTGGGACAGGTATATGGCTACACCTTC

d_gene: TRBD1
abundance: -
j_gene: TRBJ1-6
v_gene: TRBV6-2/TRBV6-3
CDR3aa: CASSPRTGGNNSPLHF
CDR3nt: TGTGCCAGCAGTCCCCGGACAGGGGGAAATAATTCACCCCTCCACTTT

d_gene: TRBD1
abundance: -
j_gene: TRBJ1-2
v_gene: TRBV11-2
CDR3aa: CASSSGQGNYGYTF
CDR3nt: TGTGCCAGCAGCTCCGGACAGGGTAACTATGGCTACACCTTC

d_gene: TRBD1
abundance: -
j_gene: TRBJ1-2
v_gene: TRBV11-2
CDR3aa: CASSSTGAYGYTF
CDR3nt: TGTGCCAGCAGCTCTACAGGGGCCTATGGCTACACCTTC

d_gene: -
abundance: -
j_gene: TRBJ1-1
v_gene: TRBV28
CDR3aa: CASSRGGPNTEAFF
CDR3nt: TGTGCCAGCAGCCGGGGGGGCCCGAACACTGAAGCTTTCTTT

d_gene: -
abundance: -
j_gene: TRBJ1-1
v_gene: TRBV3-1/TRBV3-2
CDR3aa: CASSQQTERAFF
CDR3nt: TGTGCCAGCAGCCAACAAACAGAGAGAGCTTTCTTT